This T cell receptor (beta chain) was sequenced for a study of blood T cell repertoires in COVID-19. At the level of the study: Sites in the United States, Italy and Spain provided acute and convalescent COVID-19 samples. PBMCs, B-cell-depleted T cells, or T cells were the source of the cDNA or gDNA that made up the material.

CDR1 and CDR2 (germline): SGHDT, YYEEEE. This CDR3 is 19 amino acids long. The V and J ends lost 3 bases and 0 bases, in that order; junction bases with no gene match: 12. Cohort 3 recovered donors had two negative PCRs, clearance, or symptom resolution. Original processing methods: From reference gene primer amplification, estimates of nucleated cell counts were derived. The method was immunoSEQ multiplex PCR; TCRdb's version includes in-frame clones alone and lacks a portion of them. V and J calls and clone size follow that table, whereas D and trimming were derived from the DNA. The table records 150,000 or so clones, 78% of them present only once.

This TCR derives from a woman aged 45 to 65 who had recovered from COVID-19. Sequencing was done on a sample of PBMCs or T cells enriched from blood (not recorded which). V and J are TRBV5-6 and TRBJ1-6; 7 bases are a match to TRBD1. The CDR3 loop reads CASSWGQYLRSSYNSPLHF. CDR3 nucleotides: TGTGCCAGCAGCTGGGGACAGTACCTACGTAGCTCCTATAATTCACCCCTCCACTTT.